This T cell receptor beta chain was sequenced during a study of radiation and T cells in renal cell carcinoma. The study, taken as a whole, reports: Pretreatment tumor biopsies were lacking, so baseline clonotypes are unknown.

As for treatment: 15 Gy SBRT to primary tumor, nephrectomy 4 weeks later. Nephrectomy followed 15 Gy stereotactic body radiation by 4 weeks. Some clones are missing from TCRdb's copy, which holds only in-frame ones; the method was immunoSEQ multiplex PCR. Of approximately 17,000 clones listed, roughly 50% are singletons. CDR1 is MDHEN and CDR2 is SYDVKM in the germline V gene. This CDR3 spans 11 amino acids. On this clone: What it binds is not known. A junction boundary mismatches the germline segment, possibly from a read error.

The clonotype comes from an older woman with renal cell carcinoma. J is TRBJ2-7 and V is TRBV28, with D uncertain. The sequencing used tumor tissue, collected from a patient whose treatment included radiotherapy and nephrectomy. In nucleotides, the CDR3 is TGTGCCAGCAGCTCCTCCCACGAGCAGTACTTC. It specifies CASSSSHEQYF.